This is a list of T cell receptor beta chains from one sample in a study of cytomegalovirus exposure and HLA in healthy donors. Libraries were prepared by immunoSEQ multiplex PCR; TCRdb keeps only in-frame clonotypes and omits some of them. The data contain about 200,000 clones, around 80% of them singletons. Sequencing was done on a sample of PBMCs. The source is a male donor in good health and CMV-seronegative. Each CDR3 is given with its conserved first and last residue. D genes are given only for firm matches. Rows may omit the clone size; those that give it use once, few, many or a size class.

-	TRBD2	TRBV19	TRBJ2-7	CASSHGSGGLAGYEQYF	TGTGCCAGTAGCCACGGTTCTGGGGGACTAGCGGGATACGAGCAGTACTTC
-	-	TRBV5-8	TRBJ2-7	CASSNRGGSYEQYF	TGTGCCAGCAGCAACAGGGGAGGATCCTACGAGCAGTACTTC
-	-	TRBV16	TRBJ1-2	CASSHGESRGYTF	TGTGCCAGCAGCCACGGGGAGTCCCGTGGCTACACCTTC
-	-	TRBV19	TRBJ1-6	CASSIGEEGSPLHF	TGTGCCAGTAGTATAGGCGAAGAGGGTTCACCCCTCCACTTT
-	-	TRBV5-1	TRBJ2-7	CASSLQGSYEQYF	TGCGCCAGCAGCTTACAGGGTTCCTACGAGCAGTACTTC
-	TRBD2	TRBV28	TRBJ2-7	CASSLPRLAGIVEQYF	TGTGCCAGCAGTCTTCCACGACTAGCGGGAATAGTCGAGCAGTACTTC
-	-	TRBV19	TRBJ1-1	CASTSWDGGNTEAFF	TGTGCCAGTACCTCCTGGGACGGGGGGAACACTGAAGCTTTCTTT
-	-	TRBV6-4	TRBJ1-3	CASSLEAGNTIYF	TGTGCCAGCAGTCTAGAGGCTGGAAACACCATATATTTT
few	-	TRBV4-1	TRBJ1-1	CASSQDIMRPEAFF	TGCGCCAGCAGCCAAGATATAATGCGGCCAGAAGCTTTCTTT
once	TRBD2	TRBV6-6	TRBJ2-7	CASSYWGRAQTYEQYF	TGTGCCAGCAGTTACTGGGGGAGGGCGCAGACCTACGAGCAGTACTTC
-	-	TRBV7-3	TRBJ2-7	CASSLFSSPTTYEQYF	TGTGCCAGCAGCCTCTTTAGTAGCCCTACGACCTACGAGCAGTACTTC
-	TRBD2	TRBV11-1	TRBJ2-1	CASSLGLAGGNNEQFF	TGTGCCAGCAGCTTGGGACTAGCGGGAGGGAACAATGAGCAGTTCTTC
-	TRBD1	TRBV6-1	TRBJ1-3	CASVKDRGRDTIYF	TGTGCCAGCGTCAAGGACAGGGGAAGAGACACCATATATTTT
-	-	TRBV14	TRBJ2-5	CASSRLLGGQETQYF	TGTGCCAGCAGCCGCCTCCTAGGTGGCCAAGAGACCCAGTACTTC
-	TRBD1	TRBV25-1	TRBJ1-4	CASSGDRGQEKLFF	TGTGCCAGCAGTGGAGACAGGGGGCAAGAAAAACTGTTTTTT
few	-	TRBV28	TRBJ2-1	CGSGWNEQFF	TGTGGGAGTGGGTGGAATGAGCAGTTCTTC
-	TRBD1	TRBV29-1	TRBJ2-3	CSVEQGAADTQYF	TGCAGCGTTGAACAGGGGGCCGCAGATACGCAGTATTTT
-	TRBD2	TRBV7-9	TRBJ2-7	CAGTLAEYGEQYF	TGTGCCGGGACGCTAGCGGAGTACGGCGAGCAGTACTTC
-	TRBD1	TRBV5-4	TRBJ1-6	CASSFDQGAGSPLHF	TGTGCCAGCAGCTTCGATCAGGGGGCGGGGTCACCCCTCCACTTT
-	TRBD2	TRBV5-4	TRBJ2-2	CASSMGLAGGIGELFF	TGTGCCAGCAGTATGGGACTAGCGGGAGGAATCGGGGAGCTGTTTTTT
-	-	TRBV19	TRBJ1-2	CASEGDGYTF	TGTGCCAGTGAGGGGGATGGCTACACCTTC
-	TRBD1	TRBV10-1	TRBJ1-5	CASRETGPYQPQHF	TGCGCCAGCAGAGAGACAGGGCCCTATCAGCCCCAGCATTTT
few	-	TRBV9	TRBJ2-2	CASSVGEWSPGELFF	TGTGCCAGCAGCGTAGGGGAGTGGAGTCCGGGGGAGCTGTTTTTT
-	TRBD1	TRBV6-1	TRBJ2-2	CASSVTGNLNTGELFF	TGTGCCAGCAGTGTGACAGGGAACCTGAACACCGGGGAGCTGTTTTTT
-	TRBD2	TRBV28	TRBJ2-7	CASSLWIAGASYEQYF	TGTGCCAGCAGTTTATGGATAGCGGGAGCTTCCTACGAGCAGTACTTC
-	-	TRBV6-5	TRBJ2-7	CASSSYLARNEQYF	TGTGCCAGCAGTAGTTACCTAGCGAGAAACGAGCAGTACTTC
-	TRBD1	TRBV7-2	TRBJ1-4	CASSSQGGEANEKLFF	TGTGCCAGCAGCTCTCAGGGGGGTGAAGCTAATGAAAAACTGTTTTTT
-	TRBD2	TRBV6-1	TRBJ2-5	CASVRGSPQETQYF	TGTGCCAGCGTCCGCGGGAGCCCCCAAGAGACCCAGTACTTC
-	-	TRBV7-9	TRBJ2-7	CASSPLLTGIEQYF	TGTGCCAGCAGCCCTCTTCTAACGGGAATCGAGCAGTACTTC
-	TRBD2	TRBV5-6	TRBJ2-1	CASSRGVAGSYNEQFF	TGTGCCAGCAGCCGGGGGGTAGCGGGCTCCTACAATGAGCAGTTCTTC
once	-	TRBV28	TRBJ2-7	CASSFNPTGVGEQYF	TGTGCCAGCAGTTTTAATCCCACGGGAGTGGGCGAGCAGTACTTC
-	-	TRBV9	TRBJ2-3	CASSHLGEGLTDTQYF	TGTGCCAGCAGCCACCTCGGGGAAGGCCTCACAGATACGCAGTATTTT
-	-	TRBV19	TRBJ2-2	CASSIEGRDGELFF	TGTGCCAGTAGTATAGAAGGGCGGGACGGGGAGCTGTTTTTT
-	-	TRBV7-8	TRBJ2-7	CASSLVPFYEQYF	TGTGCCAGCAGCTTAGTTCCATTCTACGAGCAGTACTTC
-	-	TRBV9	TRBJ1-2	CASSPRTARTYGYTF	TGTGCCAGCAGCCCCCGGACTGCACGAACCTATGGCTACACCTTC
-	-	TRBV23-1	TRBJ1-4	CASSHDLPPPGLVTNPLSNEKLFF	TGCGCCAGCAGTCATGACTTACCCCCCCCTGGACTCGTTACCAACCCCTTATCTAATGAAAAACTGTTTTTT
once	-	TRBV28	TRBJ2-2	CASSRTTGELFF	TGTGCCAGCAGCCGAACTACCGGGGAGCTGTTTTTT
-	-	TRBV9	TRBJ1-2	CASSVPGTF	TGTGCCAGCAGCGTACCGGGCACCTTC
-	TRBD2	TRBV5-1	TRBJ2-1	CASSLIGTSGRIGNEQFF	TGCGCCAGCAGCTTGATAGGTACTAGCGGGAGAATAGGCAATGAGCAGTTCTTC